This entry concerns a single T cell receptor beta chain. Its antigen is currently unknown. These data belong to a study of human T cells and chemical hapten exposure. The sample's time point: patch test 2, 6 weeks after DPC sensitization. The treatment denotes: therapeutic diphenylcyclopropenone sensitization with weekly scalp DPC. General observations from the study: Correlating positively with patch test score were the PT1 expanded TCR counts.

Each CDR3 protein gets one entry after TCRdb re-called the RACE reads with MiXCR. The profile shows about 96,000 distinct CDR3 sequences, roughly a tenth of them singletons. Sequences were derived from whole blood, sampled in connection with sensitization to the hapten diphenylcyclopropenone (DPC). The clonotype was recovered from a middle-aged woman with alopecia areata. Some clones in this sample may be carry-over from other donors' samples.

The CDR3 DNA is TGTGCCAGCAGCCCCGGGACTAGCTACAATGAGCAGTTCTTC. This codes for CASSPGTSYNEQFF. This chain connects TRBV5-4 to TRBJ2-1, with 8 bases matching TRBD2. Per the germline V gene, CDR1 is SGHNT and CDR2 is YYREEE (reference sequence). The V segment lost 4 bases and the J segment 3 bases; nucleotides outside the gene matches: 3. This CDR3 has 14 amino acids.